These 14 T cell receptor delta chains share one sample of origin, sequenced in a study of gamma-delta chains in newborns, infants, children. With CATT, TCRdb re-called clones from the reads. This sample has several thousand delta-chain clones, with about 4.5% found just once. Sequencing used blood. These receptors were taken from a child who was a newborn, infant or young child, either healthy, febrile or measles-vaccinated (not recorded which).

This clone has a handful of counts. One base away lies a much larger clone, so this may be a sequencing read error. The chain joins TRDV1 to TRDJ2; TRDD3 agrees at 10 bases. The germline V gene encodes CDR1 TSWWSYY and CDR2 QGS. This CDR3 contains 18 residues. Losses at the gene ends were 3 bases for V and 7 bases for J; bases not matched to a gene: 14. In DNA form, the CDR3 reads TGTGCTCTTGGGGATTTCCCTACTGGGGGATTATGGGGAGCACAACTCTTCTTT. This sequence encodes CALGDFPTGGLWGAQLFF.

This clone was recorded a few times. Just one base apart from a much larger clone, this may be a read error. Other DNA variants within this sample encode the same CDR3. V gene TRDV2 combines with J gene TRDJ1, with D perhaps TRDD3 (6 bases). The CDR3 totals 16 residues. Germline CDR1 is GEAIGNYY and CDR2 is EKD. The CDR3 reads CACDNVGVPYTDKLIF. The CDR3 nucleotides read TGCGCCTGTGACAATGTGGGGGTACCGTACACCGATAAACTCATCTTT.

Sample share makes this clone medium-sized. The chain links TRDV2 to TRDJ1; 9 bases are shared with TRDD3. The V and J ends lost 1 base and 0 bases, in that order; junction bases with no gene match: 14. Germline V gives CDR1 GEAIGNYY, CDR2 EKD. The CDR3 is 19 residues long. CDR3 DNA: TGTGCCTGTGACACGGTCGGGCCCACTGGGGGACGCTACACCGATAAACTCATCTTT. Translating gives CACDTVGPTGGRYTDKLIF.

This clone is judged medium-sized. CDR3 in DNA: TGTGCCTGTGACCACACGGGAACCGTACTGGGGGGCCGAAGCTCCTGGGACACCCGACAGATGTTTTTC. It encodes CACDHTGTVLGGRSSWDTRQMFF. The V call is TRDV2, the J call TRDJ3; TRDD3 matches 8 bases. Germline trimming cut 3 bases from V and 0 bases from J; bases unmatched to any gene: 21. The CDR3 consists of 23 residues. Germline V CDR1 and CDR2: GEAIGNYY, EKD.

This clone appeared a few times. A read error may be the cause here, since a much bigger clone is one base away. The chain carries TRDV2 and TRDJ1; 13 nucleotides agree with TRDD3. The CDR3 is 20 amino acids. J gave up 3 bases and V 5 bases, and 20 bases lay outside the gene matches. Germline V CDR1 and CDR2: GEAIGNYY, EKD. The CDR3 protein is CACGYVLGDTSVGGADKLIF. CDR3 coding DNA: TGTGCCTGTGGCTACGTACTGGGGGATACGAGCGTCGGTGGAGCCGATAAACTCATCTTT.

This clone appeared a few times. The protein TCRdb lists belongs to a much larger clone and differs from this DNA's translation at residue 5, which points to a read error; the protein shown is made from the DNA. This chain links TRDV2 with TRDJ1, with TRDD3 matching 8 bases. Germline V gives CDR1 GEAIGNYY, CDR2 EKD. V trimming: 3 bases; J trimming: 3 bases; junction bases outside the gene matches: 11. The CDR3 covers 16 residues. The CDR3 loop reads CACDALGGDRADKLIF. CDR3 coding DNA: TGTGCCTGTGACGCGCTCGGGGGGGATAGGGCCGATAAACTCATCTTT.

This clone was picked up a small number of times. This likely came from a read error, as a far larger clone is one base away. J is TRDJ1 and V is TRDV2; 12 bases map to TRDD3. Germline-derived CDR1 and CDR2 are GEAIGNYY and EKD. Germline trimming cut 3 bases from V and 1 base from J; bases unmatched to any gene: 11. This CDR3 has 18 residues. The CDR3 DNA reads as TGTGCCTGTGACCATCTACTGGGGGATACTGGGAGCACCGATAAACTCATCTTT. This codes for CACDHLLGDTGSTDKLIF.

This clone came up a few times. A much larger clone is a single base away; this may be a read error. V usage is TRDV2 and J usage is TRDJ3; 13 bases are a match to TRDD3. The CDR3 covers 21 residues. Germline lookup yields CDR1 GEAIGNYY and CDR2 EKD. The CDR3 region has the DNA TGTGCCTGTGACACCATGACTGGGGGATACGTCAGCTCCTGGGACGCCCGACAGATGTTTTTC. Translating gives CACDTMTGGYVSSWDARQMFF.

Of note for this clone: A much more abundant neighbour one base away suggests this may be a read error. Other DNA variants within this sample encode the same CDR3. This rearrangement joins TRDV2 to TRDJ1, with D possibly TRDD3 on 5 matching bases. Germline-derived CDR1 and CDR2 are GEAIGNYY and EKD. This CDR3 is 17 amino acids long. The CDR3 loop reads CACDKLDRGLYTDKLIF. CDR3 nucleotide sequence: TGCGCCTGTGACAAACTCGATCGGGGGTTGTACACCGATAAACTCATCTTT.

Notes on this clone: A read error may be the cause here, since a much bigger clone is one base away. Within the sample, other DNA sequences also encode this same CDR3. The CDR3 loop reads CACEPLGDKPDKLIF. The CDR3 DNA sequence: TGTGCCTGCGAACCCCTGGGGGATAAACCCGATAAACTCATCTTT. The rearrangement joins TRDV2 to TRDJ1; 10 bases fit TRDD3. Germline V gene data show CDR1 as GEAIGNYY and CDR2 as EKD. J lost 3 bases, V lost 7 bases, and 10 bases had no gene match. The CDR3 is 15 residues long.

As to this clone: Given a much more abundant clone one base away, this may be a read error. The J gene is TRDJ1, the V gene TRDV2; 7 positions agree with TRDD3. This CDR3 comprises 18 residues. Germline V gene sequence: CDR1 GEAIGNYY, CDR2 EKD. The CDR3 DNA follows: TGTGCCTGTGACACGATTCTGGGGGCCCTGGCCCACACCGATAAACCCATCTTT. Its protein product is CACDTILGALAHTDKPIF.

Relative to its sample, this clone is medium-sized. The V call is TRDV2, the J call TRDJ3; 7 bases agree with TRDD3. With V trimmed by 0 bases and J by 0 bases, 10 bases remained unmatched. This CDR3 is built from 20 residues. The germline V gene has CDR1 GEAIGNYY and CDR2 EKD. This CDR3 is CACDTGWGASSSWDTRQMFF. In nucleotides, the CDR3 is TGTGCCTGTGACACCGGCTGGGGGGCCTCGAGCTCCTGGGACACCCGACAGATGTTTTTC.

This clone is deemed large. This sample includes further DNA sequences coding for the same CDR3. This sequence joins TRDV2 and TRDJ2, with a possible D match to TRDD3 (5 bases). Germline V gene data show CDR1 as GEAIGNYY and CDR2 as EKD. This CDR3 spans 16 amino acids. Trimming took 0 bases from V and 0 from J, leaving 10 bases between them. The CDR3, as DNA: TGTGCCTGTGACACCGGATTTGGGGCTTTGACAGCACAACTCTTCTTT. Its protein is CACDTGFGALTAQLFF.

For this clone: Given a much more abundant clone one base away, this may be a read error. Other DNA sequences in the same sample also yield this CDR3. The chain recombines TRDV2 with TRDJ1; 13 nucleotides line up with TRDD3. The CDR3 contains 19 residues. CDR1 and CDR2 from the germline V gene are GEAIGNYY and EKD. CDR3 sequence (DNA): TGCGCCTGTGACGCTCTACTGGGGGATACGCGAGGGAACACCGATAAACTCATCTTT. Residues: CACDALLGDTRGNTDKLIF.